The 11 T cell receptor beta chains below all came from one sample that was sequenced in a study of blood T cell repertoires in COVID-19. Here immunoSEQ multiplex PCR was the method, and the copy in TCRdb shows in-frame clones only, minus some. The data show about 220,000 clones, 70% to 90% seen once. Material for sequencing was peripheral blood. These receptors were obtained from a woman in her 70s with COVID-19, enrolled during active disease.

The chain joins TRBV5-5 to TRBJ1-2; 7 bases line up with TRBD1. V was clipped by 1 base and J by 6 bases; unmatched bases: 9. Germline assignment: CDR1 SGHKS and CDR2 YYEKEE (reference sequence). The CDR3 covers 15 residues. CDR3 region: CASSLSWDSYDGYTF. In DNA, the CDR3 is TGTGCCAGCAGCTTGTCATGGGACAGCTATGATGGCTACACCTTC.

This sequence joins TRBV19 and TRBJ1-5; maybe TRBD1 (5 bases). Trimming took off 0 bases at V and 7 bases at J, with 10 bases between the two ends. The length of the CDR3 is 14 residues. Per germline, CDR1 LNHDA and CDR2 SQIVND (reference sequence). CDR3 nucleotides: TGTGCCAGTAGTATAGATCGCGGGGGACAGCCCCAGCATTTT. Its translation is CASSIDRGGQPQHF.

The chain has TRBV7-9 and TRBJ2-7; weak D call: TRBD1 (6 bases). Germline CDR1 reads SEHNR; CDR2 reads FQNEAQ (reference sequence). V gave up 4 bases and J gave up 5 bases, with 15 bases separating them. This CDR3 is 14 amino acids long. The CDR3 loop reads CASSSQGGDHEQYF. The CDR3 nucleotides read TGTGCCAGCAGCTCCCAAGGGGGAGACCACGAGCAGTACTTC.

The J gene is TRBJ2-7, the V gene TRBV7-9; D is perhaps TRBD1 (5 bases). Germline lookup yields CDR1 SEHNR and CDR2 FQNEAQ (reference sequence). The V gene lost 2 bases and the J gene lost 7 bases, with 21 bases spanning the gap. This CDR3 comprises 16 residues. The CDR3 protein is CASSLKPTVSSPEQYF. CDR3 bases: TGTGCCAGCAGCTTAAAACCGACAGTGTCCTCCCCAGAGCAGTACTTC.

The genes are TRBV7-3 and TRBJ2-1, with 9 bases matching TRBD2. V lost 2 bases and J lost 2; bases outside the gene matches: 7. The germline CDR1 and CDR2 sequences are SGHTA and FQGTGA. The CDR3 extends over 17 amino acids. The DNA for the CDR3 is TGTGCCAGCAGCTTATCAGCGGGGGGCCCCCCCTACAATGAGCAGTTCTTC. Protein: CASSLSAGGPPYNEQFF. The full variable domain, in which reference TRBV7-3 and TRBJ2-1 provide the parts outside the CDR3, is GAGVSQTPSNKVTEKGKYVELRCDPISGHTALYWYRQSLGQGPEFLIYFQGTGAADDSGLPNDRFFAVRPEGSVSTLKIQRTERGDSAVYLCASSLSAGGPPYNEQFFGPGTRLTVL.

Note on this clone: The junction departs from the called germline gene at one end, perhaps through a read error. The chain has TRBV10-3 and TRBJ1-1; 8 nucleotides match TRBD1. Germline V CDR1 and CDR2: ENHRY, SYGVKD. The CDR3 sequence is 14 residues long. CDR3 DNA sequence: TGTGCCATCACTGAGGACAGGGCCTACACTGAAGCTTTCTTT. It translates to CAITEDRAYTEAFF.

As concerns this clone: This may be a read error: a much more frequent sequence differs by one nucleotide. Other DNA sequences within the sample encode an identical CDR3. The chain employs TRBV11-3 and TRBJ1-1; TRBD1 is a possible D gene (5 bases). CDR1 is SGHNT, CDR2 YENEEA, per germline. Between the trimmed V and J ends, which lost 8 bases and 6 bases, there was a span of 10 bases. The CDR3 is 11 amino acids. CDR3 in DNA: TGTGCCAGCGCGGGGGGTGCTGAAGCTTTCTTT. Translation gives CASAGGAEAFF.

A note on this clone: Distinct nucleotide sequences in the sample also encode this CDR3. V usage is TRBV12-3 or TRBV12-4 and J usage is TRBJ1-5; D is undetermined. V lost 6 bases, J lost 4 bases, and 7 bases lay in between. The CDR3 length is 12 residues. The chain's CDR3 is CASSPRNQPQHF. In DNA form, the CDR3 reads TGTGCCAGCAGCCCGCGGAATCAGCCCCAGCATTTT.

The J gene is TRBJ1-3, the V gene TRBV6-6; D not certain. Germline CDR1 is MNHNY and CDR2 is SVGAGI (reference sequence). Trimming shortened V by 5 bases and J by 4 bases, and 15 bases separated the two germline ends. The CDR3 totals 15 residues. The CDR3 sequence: CASSPPGGYGNTIYF. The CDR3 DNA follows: TGTGCCAGCAGTCCCCCCGGAGGGTACGGAAACACCATATATTTT.

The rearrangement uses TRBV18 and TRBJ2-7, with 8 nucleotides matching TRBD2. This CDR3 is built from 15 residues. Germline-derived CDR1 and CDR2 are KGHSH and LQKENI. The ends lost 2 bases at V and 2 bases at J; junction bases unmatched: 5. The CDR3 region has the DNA TGTGCCAGCTCACCAAATGGACTAGCCACCTACGAGCAGTACTTC. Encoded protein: CASSPNGLATYEQYF.

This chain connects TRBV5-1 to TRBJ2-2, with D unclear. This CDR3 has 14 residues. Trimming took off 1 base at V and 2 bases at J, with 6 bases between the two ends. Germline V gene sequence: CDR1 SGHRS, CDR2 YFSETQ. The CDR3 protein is CASSLLTNTGELFF. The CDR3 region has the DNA TGCGCCAGCAGCTTGTTGACAAACACCGGGGAGCTGTTTTTT. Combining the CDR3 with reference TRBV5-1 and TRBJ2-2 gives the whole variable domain KAGVTQTPRYLIKTRGQQVTLSCSPISGHRSVSWYQQTPGQGLQFLFEYFSETQRNKGNFPGRFSGRQFSNSRSEMNVSTLELGDSALYLCASSLLTNTGELFFGEGSRLTVL.